The 15 T cell receptor beta chains presented below share a single source sample, sequenced in a study of blood T cell repertoires in COVID-19. Produced via immunoSEQ multiplex PCR; TCRdb's table is partial and in-frame only. Of approximately 280,000 clones detected, around nine tenths appear once; the ten largest clones hold roughly 7.3%. Sequencing input: peripheral blood. These receptors were taken from a woman younger than 45 with COVID-19, enrolled during active disease.

This rearrangement joins TRBV19 to TRBJ2-1; TRBD2 matches 14 bases. Germline V lookup: CDR1 LNHDA, CDR2 SQIVND (reference sequence). Trimming at V came to 5 bases and at J to 8 bases, leaving 11 bases not matched to a gene. The CDR3 covers 17 residues. The CDR3 loop is CASSLPTGLAGDYEQFF. As DNA, the CDR3 is TGTGCCAGTAGTCTCCCAACGGGACTAGCGGGAGACTATGAGCAGTTCTTC.

V and J are TRBV19 and TRBJ1-1; D is ambiguous. Germline V gene sequence: CDR1 LNHDA, CDR2 SQIVND (reference sequence). The CDR3 is 12 residues long. V was cut by 7 bases and J by 4 bases, with 10 bases left in between. Here the CDR3 DNA reads TGTGCCAGTACCTCCGCGTTCACTGAAGCTTTCTTT. It encodes CASTSAFTEAFF.

Concerning this clone itself: Other DNA sequences in the same sample also yield this CDR3. The chain links TRBV6-5 to TRBJ1-1; maybe TRBD1 (5 bases). The CDR3 runs to 12 residues. Trimming pared 6 bases from V and 4 bases from J, leaving 9 bases between. Germline values: CDR1 MNHEY, CDR2 SVGAGI. Here the CDR3 reads CASRRGGTEAFF. CDR3 nucleotide sequence: TGTGCCAGCAGAAGGGGCGGCACTGAAGCTTTCTTT.

The chain is built from TRBV4-1 and TRBJ2-1; D is unclear. Per germline, CDR1 MGHRA and CDR2 YSYEKL. V lost 0 bases to trimming and J lost 10 bases, with 10 bases between them. The CDR3 consists of 13 residues. The CDR3 nucleotides are TGCGCCAGCAGCCAAGATCCCCTAGAAGAGCAGTTCTTC. This translates into CASSQDPLEEQFF.

V and J are TRBV27 and TRBJ2-3, with D hard to call. The V gene's germline CDR1 is MNHEY and CDR2 SMNVEV (reference sequence). This CDR3 contains 16 residues. The V end lost 4 bases, the J end lost 1 base, and 15 bases lay between the germline ends. In DNA, the CDR3 is TGTGCCAGCAGTTCGGCCTTAGCCCAAGGCACAGATACGCAGTATTTT. It codes for CASSSALAQGTDTQYF.

This clone was found once. The V call is TRBV6-6, the J call TRBJ1-1; D gene uncertain. V was clipped by 4 bases and J by 11 bases, with 11 bases between them. Germline V CDR1 and CDR2: MNHNY, SVGAGI (reference sequence). The CDR3 totals 11 residues. The DNA of the CDR3 is TGTGCCAGCAGTTTTGACAACCGCGCTTTCTTT. This codes for CASSFDNRAFF.

The V and J genes are TRBV2 and TRBJ2-3; a weak D match, TRBD2 (6 bases). Germline assignment: CDR1 SNHLY and CDR2 FYNNEI. The CDR3 runs to 13 residues. V lost 11 bases and J 0 bases, leaving 12 bases between the germline ends. The CDR3: CAGGLFSTDTQYF. Here the CDR3 DNA reads TGTGCCGGGGGACTCTTTAGCACAGATACGCAGTATTTT.

V and J are TRBV28 and TRBJ1-2; D remains unclear. The length of the CDR3 is 13 residues. Germline V gives CDR1 MDHEN, CDR2 SYDVKM. The V end was cut by 7 bases, the J end by 3 bases, with 12 bases between. The CDR3 here is CASKRGWDYGYTF. The CDR3 bases are TGTGCCAGCAAGCGGGGTTGGGACTATGGCTACACCTTC.

The chain employs TRBV2 and TRBJ2-7, with D perhaps matching TRBD1 (6 bases). Germline CDR1 and CDR2: SNHLY and FYNNEI. The CDR3 contains 13 residues. V was pared by 7 bases and J by 0 bases, with 10 bases between. CDR3 DNA: TGTGCCAGCATTTGGACAGACTCCTACGAGCAGTACTTC. It yields the protein CASIWTDSYEQYF.

This clone was seen only a few times. The V and J genes are TRBV10-2 and TRBJ1-5; no reliable D call. The CDR3 spans 14 residues. Trimming pared 3 bases from V and 3 bases from J, leaving 9 bases between. Per the germline V gene, CDR1 is WSHSY and CDR2 is SAAADI. The CDR3 region has the DNA TGCGCCAGCAGTGAAGCCGGTCCCAATCAGCCCCAGCATTTT. Its translation: CASSEAGPNQPQHF.

This clone has just a few counts. The chain carries TRBV29-1 and TRBJ1-2; D possibly corresponds to TRBD1 (5 bases). Germline values: CDR1 SQVTM, CDR2 ANQGSEA. V lost 3 bases to trimming and J lost 2 bases, with 7 bases between them. The length of the CDR3 is 12 residues. CDR3 region: CSVDRGNYGYTF. CDR3 nucleotide sequence: TGCAGCGTTGATAGGGGAAACTATGGCTACACCTTC.

This rearrangement joins TRBV13 to TRBJ2-7; D not certain. CDR3 length: 15 residues. V lost 7 bases and J lost 0, with 16 bases in between. Germline loops: CDR1 PRHDT, CDR2 FYEKMQ (reference sequence). The CDR3 protein is CASTTSRQSSYEQYF. CDR3 sequence (DNA): TGTGCCAGCACCACCTCGCGGCAGAGCTCCTACGAGCAGTACTTC.

The chain links TRBV6-6 to TRBJ2-3; the match to TRBD2 covers 8 bases. The CDR3 length is 16 residues. The V gene end was trimmed by 0 bases and the J gene end by 4 bases; junction bases not matched to a gene: 6. Germline loops: CDR1 MNHNY, CDR2 SVGAGI (reference sequence). Written as DNA, the CDR3 is TGTGCCAGCAGTTACTCGGTCGGGAGGGCCCCAGATACGCAGTATTTT. Translation gives CASSYSVGRAPDTQYF.

This clone has a handful of counts. This chain uses TRBV15 with TRBJ1-2; D is unclear. This CDR3 is 16 amino acids long. V shed 5 bases and J shed 0 bases, with 16 bases lying between them. CDR1 and CDR2 from the germline V gene are LNHNV and YYDKDF (reference sequence). The CDR3 loop reads CATSPRRQSTNYGYTF. CDR3 bases: TGTGCCACCAGCCCCCGGAGGCAGAGCACTAACTATGGCTACACCTTC.

The gene calls are TRBV19 and TRBJ1-1, with 10 bases identical to TRBD1. The V segment lost 5 bases and the J segment 1 base; nucleotides outside the gene matches: 7. Germline V gives CDR1 LNHDA, CDR2 SQIVND (reference sequence). The CDR3 length is 16 residues. CDR3 amino acids: CASSSRQGAENTEAFF. The CDR3, as DNA: TGTGCCAGTAGTTCGAGACAGGGGGCAGAGAACACTGAAGCTTTCTTT.